The rows below give T cell receptor beta chains drawn from one sample of a study of CD8 T cells in Susac syndrome. Via MiXCR, TCRdb re-called the immunoSEQ multiplex PCR reads, giving one row per CDR3 protein. The sample carries around 150,000 distinct CDR3 sequences, around 94% recorded once. Sequencing was performed on CD4+ T cells from PBMCs. All receptors come from a human donor in good health. The CDR3 runs from the conserved cysteine through the conserved F or W. Each record gives: clone size, D gene, V gene, J gene, CDR3 DNA, CDR3 protein. The D gene is left open where the match is weak. Size is stated for part of the rows, as once, few or many counts, or as a class when the clone is expanded.

>NA|TRBD1|TRBV7-9|TRBJ1-2
TGTGCCAGCAGCAACGGACAGGGTGACTATGGCTACACCTTC
CASSNGQGDYGYTF
>NA|NA|TRBV7-9|TRBJ1-5
TGTGCCAGCAGCTTAGACATCGGCAATCAGCCCCAGCATTTT
CASSLDIGNQPQHF
>NA|TRBD1|TRBV15|TRBJ1-4
TGTGCCACCAGCAGAGGACAGGGCAGTGAAAAACTGTTTTTT
CATSRGQGSEKLFF
>NA|NA|TRBV29-1|TRBJ1-4
TGCCCTTCAGGGAGGGATGAAAAACTGTTTTTT
CPSGRDEKLFF
>NA|NA|TRBV30|TRBJ2-3
TGTGCCTGGAGTGTGATGCGGCTAGGCGGGACAGATACGCAGTATTTT
CAWSVMRLGGTDTQYF
>NA|NA|TRBV4-3|TRBJ2-3
TGCGCCAGCAGCCAAGGGGGGTCTGGAGATACGCAGTATTTT
CASSQGGSGDTQYF
>NA|NA|TRBV12-3/TRBV12-4|TRBJ2-3
TGTGCCAGCAGTTTAGGATGGGCAGGGGGCACAGATACGCAGTATTTT
CASSLGWAGGTDTQYF
>NA|NA|TRBV20-1|TRBJ2-6
TGCAGTGCTCGGGCGGGGGCCAACGTCCTGACTTTC
CSARAGANVLTF
>NA|NA|TRBV20-1|TRBJ2-3
TGCAGTGCTAGAGCCGGCGGGAACACAGATACGCAGTATTTT
CSARAGGNTDTQYF
>NA|NA|TRBV6-5|TRBJ1-1
TGTGCCAGCAGTGATCCGGGAGCCAACACTGAAGCTTTCTTT
CASSDPGANTEAFF
>NA|TRBD2|TRBV11-2|TRBJ2-2
TGTGCCAGCAGCCCAGGACTAGCGGGGGGCGGCGGGGAGCTGTTTTTT
CASSPGLAGGGGELFF
>NA|NA|TRBV20-1|TRBJ2-7
TGCAGTGCTAGCCCGCGACCAGGCCGCTCCTACGAGCAGTACTTC
CSASPRPGRSYEQYF
>NA|NA|TRBV14|TRBJ2-4
TGTGCCAGCAGCCAGGGGGCCAAAAACATTCAGTACTTC
CASSQGAKNIQYF
>NA|TRBD1|TRBV20-1|TRBJ2-7
TGCAGTGCTAGGGGGACAGGGCTCCACGAGCAGTACTTC
CSARGTGLHEQYF
>NA|TRBD1|TRBV30|TRBJ2-2
TGTGCCTGGGGACAGGGAGGCGGCACCGGGGAGCTGTTTTTT
CAWGQGGGTGELFF
>NA|NA|TRBV12-3/TRBV12-4|TRBJ1-3
TGTGCCATACAGCGAAACTCTGGAAACACCATATATTTT
CAIQRNSGNTIYF
>NA|TRBD1|TRBV29-1|TRBJ2-7
TGCAGCGTTGGGACAGGGGGTTTGGAGCAGTACTTC
CSVGTGGLEQYF
>few|NA|TRBV9|TRBJ2-1
TGTGCCAGCAGCGTCGGGTCCGGAGCTTACAATGAGCAGTTCTTC
CASSVGSGAYNEQFF
>NA|TRBD2|TRBV12-3/TRBV12-4|TRBJ2-7
TGTGCCAGCAGCACCAACGGGGGGTTCCTCGAGCAGTACTTC
CASSTNGGFLEQYF
>NA|NA|TRBV3-1|TRBJ2-1
TGTGCCAGCAGCCAAGATAGGCCTTTTAATGAGCAGTTCTTC
CASSQDRPFNEQFF
>NA|TRBD1|TRBV4-3|TRBJ2-3
TGCGCCAGCAGCCAAAGACACAGGGGGGATACGCAGTATTTT
CASSQRHRGDTQYF
>NA|NA|TRBV20-1|TRBJ1-2
TGCAGTGCTAGAGTCGACGGGGGGCATGACTATGGCTACACCTTC
CSARVDGGHDYGYTF
>NA|TRBD1|TRBV24-1|TRBJ1-2
TGTGCCACCAGTGTTCCGGGACAGGGGGCGCGAGGCTACACCTTC
CATSVPGQGARGYTF
>NA|NA|TRBV9|TRBJ2-1
TGTGCCAGCAGCGTAGCGGATGAGCAGTTCTTC
CASSVADEQFF
>NA|NA|TRBV3-1|TRBJ2-5
TGTGCCAGCAGCCAAGCCTCTCAGGAGACCCAGTACTTC
CASSQASQETQYF
>NA|NA|TRBV12-3/TRBV12-4|TRBJ1-1
TGTGCCAGCAGTCCTGCAGGGGCGGGCACTGAAGCTTTCTTT
CASSPAGAGTEAFF
>NA|TRBD2|TRBV12-3/TRBV12-4|TRBJ2-3
TGTGCCAGCAGTATGACGGCGGGAGGAGAAAGGCAGTATTTT
CASSMTAGGERQYF
>NA|NA|TRBV21-1|TRBJ2-1
TGTGCCAGCAGCTATCCCGGAGGGGGCGTCTACAATGAGCAGTTCTTC
CASSYPGGGVYNEQFF
>NA|NA|TRBV4-1|TRBJ2-1
TGCGCCAGCAGCCTGGATATGAGGACACCAGGCTGGCAGTTCTTC
CASSLDMRTPGWQFF
>NA|TRBD1|TRBV7-8|TRBJ1-2
TGTGCCAGCAGCTCCTTTAGGACAGGGGGAGACTACACCTTC
CASSSFRTGGDYTF
>NA|NA|TRBV9|TRBJ1-2
TGTGCCAGCAGCGTTACAGGGTCCTATGGCTACACCTTC
CASSVTGSYGYTF
>NA|TRBD1|TRBV5-1|TRBJ2-7
TGCGCCAGCAGCGTAGACAGGGGGCCCTACGAGCAGTACTTC
CASSVDRGPYEQYF
>NA|TRBD1|TRBV2|TRBJ1-5
TGTGCCAGCAGTGAAAGGACAGGGGACCAGCCCCAGCATTTT
CASSERTGDQPQHF